The 19 T cell receptor beta chains below all came from one sample that was sequenced in a study of blood T cell repertoires in COVID-19. Profiling relied on immunoSEQ multiplex PCR, and the TCRdb table lists in-frame clones only, not all of them. The data contain roughly 160,000 clones, 65% to 85% of them singletons. The material sequenced was peripheral blood. The source of these receptors is a man aged 70 or older with active or convalescent COVID-19.

This clone was seen only once. The genes are TRBV7-9 and TRBJ1-3; TRBD1 aligns across 10 bases. The CDR3 extends over 15 amino acids. Per germline, CDR1 SEHNR and CDR2 FQNEAQ (reference sequence). The ends lost 4 bases at V and 0 bases at J; junction bases unmatched: 0. This CDR3 is CASSWTGGSGNTIYF. CDR3 in DNA: TGTGCCAGCAGCTGGACAGGGGGCTCTGGAAACACCATATATTTT.

The chain couples TRBV5-1 to TRBJ1-2, with TRBD1 identical over 8 bases. The CDR3 is 14 residues long. J was trimmed by 3 bases and V by 3 bases; bases with no gene match: 4. CDR1 is SGHRS, CDR2 YFSETQ, per germline. The CDR3 DNA reads TGCGCCAGCAGCTCATCAGGGGGCTACTATGGCTACACCTTC. This encodes CASSSSGGYYGYTF.

The rearrangement joins TRBV19 to TRBJ2-3, with D hard to call. This CDR3 is 15 amino acids long. Germline CDR1 is LNHDA and CDR2 is SQIVND (reference sequence). Trimming removed 4 bases from V and 2 bases from J, with 13 bases in between. CDR3: CASSSLGAPTDTQYF. The CDR3, as DNA: TGTGCCAGTAGTAGTCTAGGAGCCCCCACAGATACGCAGTATTTT.

This clone was detected once. This rearrangement joins TRBV27 to TRBJ2-5, with a possible D match to TRBD1 (6 bases). V lost 8 bases and J lost 4, with 14 bases in between. The CDR3 covers 13 residues. The V gene's germline CDR1 is MNHEY and CDR2 SMNVEV (reference sequence). CDR3 coding DNA: TGTGCCAGCCGACCCAGGGGTCCAGAGACCCAGTACTTC. Translation gives CASRPRGPETQYF.

The chain uses TRBV3-1 (or the pseudogene TRBV3-2) and TRBJ1-2; D possibly corresponds to TRBD1 (5 bases). V was trimmed by 4 bases and J by 4 bases, leaving 13 bases between them. Germline assignment: CDR1 LGHDT and CDR2 YNNKEL (reference sequence). There are 14 residues in the CDR3. CDR3 residues: CASSRQGSGYGYTF. The CDR3 nucleotides are TGTGCCAGCAGCCGCCAGGGATCAGGCTATGGCTACACCTTC.

The V call is TRBV6-2 or TRBV6-3, the J call TRBJ2-1, with TRBD1 identical over 8 bases. The CDR3 runs 15 residues. In germline, CDR1 is MNHEY, CDR2 SVGEGT. V lost 6 bases and J lost 5; bases outside the gene matches: 9. CDR3: CASSAHGTGNNEQFF. CDR3 nucleotide sequence: TGTGCCAGCAGCGCCCATGGGACAGGAAACAATGAGCAGTTCTTC.

In its sample, this clone was seen a few times. This chain connects TRBV7-9 to TRBJ1-1; D ambiguous. Germline V lookup: CDR1 SEHNR, CDR2 FQNEAQ (reference sequence). V dropped 3 bases and J dropped 2 bases, with 7 bases sitting between them. This CDR3 has 13 amino acids. This CDR3 is CASSFRGNTEAFF. In DNA form, the CDR3 reads TGTGCCAGCAGCTTTCGCGGTAACACTGAAGCTTTCTTT.

The rearrangement links TRBV15 to TRBJ1-3; D unresolved. CDR1 is LNHNV, CDR2 YYDKDF, per germline (reference sequence). This CDR3 contains 17 residues. The V end lost 0 bases, the J end lost 0 bases, and 12 bases lay between the germline ends. CDR3 coding DNA: TGTGCCACCAGCAGAGATTTTGGAGCCGGCTCTGGAAACACCATATATTTT. It codes for CATSRDFGAGSGNTIYF.

The V gene is TRBV30, the J gene TRBJ2-3; 13 bases line up with TRBD2. The CDR3 spans 17 residues. Trimming removed 0 bases from V and 6 bases from J; junction bases left unmatched: 9. The germline V gene has CDR1 GTSNPN and CDR2 SVGIG (reference sequence). The CDR3 nucleotides read TGTGCCTGGAGTGTACCCACTAGCGGGAGGGGGGGGGATACGCAGTATTTT. Amino acids: CAWSVPTSGRGGDTQYF.

V and J are TRBV7-2 and TRBJ2-1; 7 bases line up with TRBD2. Trimming took 7 bases from V and 9 from J; bases not matched to a gene: 9. The CDR3 covers 13 residues. Germline loops: CDR1 SGHTA, CDR2 FQGNSA. The CDR3 protein is CASTWTSPSEQFF. The CDR3 nucleotides are TGTGCCAGCACTTGGACTAGTCCCAGTGAGCAGTTCTTC.

The chain joins TRBV30 to TRBJ1-4; possible D gene TRBD1, 5 bases. CDR1 is GTSNPN and CDR2 is SVGIG in the germline V gene (reference sequence). Trimming left V 3 bases short and J 5 bases short, with 13 bases between. The CDR3 spans 14 residues. The CDR3 nucleotides are TGTGCCTGGAGGGACGGGGGTCAAAATGAAAAACTGTTTTTT. This gives the protein CAWRDGGQNEKLFF. The variable domain in full, completed from reference TRBV30 and TRBJ1-4, reads SQTIHQWPATLVQPVGSPLSLECTVEGTSNPNLYWYRQAAGRGLQLLFYSVGIGQISSEVPQNLSASRPQDRQFILSSKKLLLSDSGFYLCAWRDGGQNEKLFFGSGTQLSVL.

The gene calls are TRBV19 and TRBJ2-2; a possible D gene is TRBD2 (6 bases). Germline V gene lookup returns CDR1 LNHDA and CDR2 SQIVND (reference sequence). V lost 3 bases, J lost 4 bases, and 15 bases lay in between. The CDR3 is 16 amino acids. The CDR3 loop is CASSIRDLPSTGELFF. CDR3 in DNA: TGTGCCAGTAGTATCCGGGACTTACCCTCCACCGGGGAGCTGTTTTTT. Full variable domain (remainder filled in from reference TRBV19 and TRBJ2-2): DGGITQSPKYLFRKEGQNVTLSCEQNLNHDAMYWYRQDPGQGLRLIYYSQIVNDFQKGDIAEGYSVSREKKESFPLTVTSAQKNPTAFYLCASSIRDLPSTGELFFGEGSRLTVL.

This sequence joins TRBV6-2 or TRBV6-3 and TRBJ2-5; D is possibly TRBD1 (6 bases). V was pared by 1 base and J by 5 bases, with 11 bases between. This CDR3 has 14 amino acids. Germline CDR1 is MNHEY and CDR2 is SVGEGT. Here the CDR3 DNA reads TGTGCCAGCAGTTACTACAGGGTGTCGGAGACCCAGTACTTC. Its translation is CASSYYRVSETQYF.

The genes are TRBV2 and TRBJ2-2, with TRBD1 matching 8 bases. With V trimmed by 10 bases and J by 4 bases, 11 bases remained unmatched. CDR3 size: 15 residues. From germline, CDR1 is SNHLY and CDR2 FYNNEI. The CDR3 DNA sequence: TGTGCCACCGACTCGAAGACAGGGGCCACCGGGGAGCTGTTTTTT. It is translated as CATDSKTGATGELFF. Full variable domain (outside the CDR3, taken from reference TRBV2 and TRBJ2-2): EPEVTQTPSHQVTQMGQEVILRCVPISNHLYFYWYRQILGQKVEFLVSFYNNEISEKSEIFDDQFSVERPDGSNFTLKIRSTKLEDSAMYFCATDSKTGATGELFFGEGSRLTVL.

The rearrangement joins TRBV7-2 to TRBJ1-2, with D hard to call. Trimming left V 0 bases short and J 0 bases short, with 14 bases between. Germline values: CDR1 SGHTA, CDR2 FQGNSA. This CDR3 is 17 amino acids long. CDR3 in DNA: TGTGCCAGCAGCTTAGCTTGGCAAGAGGCGGCTAACTATGGCTACACCTTC. Translating it yields CASSLAWQEAANYGYTF.

CDR3 coding DNA: TGTGCCAGCTCACCAGGGGGCAGGGTGAACACTGAAGCTTTCTTT. Amino acid sequence: CASSPGGRVNTEAFF. The J gene is TRBJ1-1, the V gene TRBV18; D is perhaps TRBD1 (6 bases). The CDR3 is 15 amino acids. V lost 2 bases, J lost 0 bases, and 10 bases lay in between. Germline V lookup: CDR1 KGHSH, CDR2 LQKENI.

The gene calls are TRBV2 and TRBJ1-4, with D maybe TRBD1 (5 bases). CDR1 and CDR2 from the germline V gene are SNHLY and FYNNEI. The CDR3 covers 16 residues. The V gene lost 3 bases and the J gene lost 0 bases, with 11 bases spanning the gap. The CDR3 loop reads CASSDRDGATNEKLFF. In DNA, the CDR3 is TGTGCCAGCAGTGACAGGGATGGAGCAACTAATGAAAAACTGTTTTTT.

The chain has TRBV10-3 and TRBJ2-5; D gene uncertain. This CDR3 has 13 amino acids. V was pared by 2 bases and J by 5 bases, with 9 bases between. Germline V gives CDR1 ENHRY, CDR2 SYGVKD. CDR3 sequence reads: CAISEQQWETQYF. DNA for the CDR3: TGTGCCATCAGTGAGCAACAGTGGGAGACCCAGTACTTC.

The V gene is TRBV7-2, the J gene TRBJ1-2; 7 positions agree with TRBD1. Germline V lookup: CDR1 SGHTA, CDR2 FQGNSA. Trimming at V came to 1 base and at J to 4 bases, leaving 6 bases not matched to a gene. The CDR3 totals 15 residues. The DNA for the CDR3 is TGTGCCAGCAGCTTAGGTGCAGGGGGAGGCTATGGCTACACCTTC. As protein: CASSLGAGGGYGYTF.